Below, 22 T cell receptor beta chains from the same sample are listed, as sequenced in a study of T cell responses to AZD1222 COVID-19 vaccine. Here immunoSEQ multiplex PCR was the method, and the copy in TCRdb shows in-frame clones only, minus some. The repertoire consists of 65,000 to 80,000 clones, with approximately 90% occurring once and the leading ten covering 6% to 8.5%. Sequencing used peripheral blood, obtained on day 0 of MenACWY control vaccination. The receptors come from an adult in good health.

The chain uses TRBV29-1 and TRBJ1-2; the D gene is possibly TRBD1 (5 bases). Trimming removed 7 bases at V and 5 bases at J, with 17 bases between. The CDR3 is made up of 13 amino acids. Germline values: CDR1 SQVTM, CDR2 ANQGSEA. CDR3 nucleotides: TGCAGCGCCAGAGGGGAGGGGATATATGGCTACACCTTC. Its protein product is CSARGEGIYGYTF.

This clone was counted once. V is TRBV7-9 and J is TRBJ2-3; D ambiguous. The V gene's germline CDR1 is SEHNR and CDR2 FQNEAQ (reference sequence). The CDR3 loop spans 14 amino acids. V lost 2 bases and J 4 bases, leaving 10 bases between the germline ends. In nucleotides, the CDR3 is TGTGCCAGCAGCTTAAACCCGTCGGCAGATACGCAGTATTTT. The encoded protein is CASSLNPSADTQYF.

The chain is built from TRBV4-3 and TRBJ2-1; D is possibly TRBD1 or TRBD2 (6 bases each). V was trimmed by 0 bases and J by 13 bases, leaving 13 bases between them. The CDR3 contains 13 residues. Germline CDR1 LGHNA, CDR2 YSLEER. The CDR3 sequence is CASSQDRGELQFF. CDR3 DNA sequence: TGCGCCAGCAGCCAAGATAGGGGGGAACTTCAGTTCTTC.

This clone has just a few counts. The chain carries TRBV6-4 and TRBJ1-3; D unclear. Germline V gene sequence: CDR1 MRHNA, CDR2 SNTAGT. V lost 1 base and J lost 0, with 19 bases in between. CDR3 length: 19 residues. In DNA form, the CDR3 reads TGTGCCAGCAGTGACTTGGTATGTCAGCCTAACAACTCTGGAAACACCATATATTTT. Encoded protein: CASSDLVCQPNNSGNTIYF.

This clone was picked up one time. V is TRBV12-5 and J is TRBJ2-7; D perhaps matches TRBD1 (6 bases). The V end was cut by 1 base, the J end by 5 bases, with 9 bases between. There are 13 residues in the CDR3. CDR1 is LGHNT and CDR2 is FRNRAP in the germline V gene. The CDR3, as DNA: TGTGCTAGTGGTTTGGGGACAGTCAACGAGCAGTACTTC. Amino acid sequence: CASGLGTVNEQYF.

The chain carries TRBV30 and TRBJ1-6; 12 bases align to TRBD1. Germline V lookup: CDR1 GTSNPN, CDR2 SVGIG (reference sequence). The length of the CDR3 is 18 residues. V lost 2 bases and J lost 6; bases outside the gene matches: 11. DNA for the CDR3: TGTGCCTGGAGTCATAACAGGGGACAGGGGGCTCGTAATTCACCCCTCCACTTT. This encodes CAWSHNRGQGARNSPLHF.

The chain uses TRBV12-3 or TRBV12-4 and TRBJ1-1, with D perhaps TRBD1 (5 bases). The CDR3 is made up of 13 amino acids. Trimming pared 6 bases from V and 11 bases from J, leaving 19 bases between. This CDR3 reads CASRKFGGLMAFF. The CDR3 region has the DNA TGTGCCAGCAGGAAATTCGGGGGTTTGATGGCTTTCTTT.

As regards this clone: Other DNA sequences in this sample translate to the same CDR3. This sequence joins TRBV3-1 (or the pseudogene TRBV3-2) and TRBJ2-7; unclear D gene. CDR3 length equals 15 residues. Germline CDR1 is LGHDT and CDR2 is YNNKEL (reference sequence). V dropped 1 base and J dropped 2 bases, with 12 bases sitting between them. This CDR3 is CASSQAGLGTYEQYF. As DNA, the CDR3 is TGTGCCAGCAGCCAAGCGGGCTTAGGGACCTACGAGCAGTACTTC.

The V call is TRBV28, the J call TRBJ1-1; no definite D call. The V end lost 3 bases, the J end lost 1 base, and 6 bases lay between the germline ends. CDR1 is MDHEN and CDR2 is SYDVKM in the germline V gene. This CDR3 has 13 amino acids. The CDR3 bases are TGTGCCAGCAGTTTGCGAGCGAACACTGAAGCTTTCTTT. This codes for CASSLRANTEAFF.

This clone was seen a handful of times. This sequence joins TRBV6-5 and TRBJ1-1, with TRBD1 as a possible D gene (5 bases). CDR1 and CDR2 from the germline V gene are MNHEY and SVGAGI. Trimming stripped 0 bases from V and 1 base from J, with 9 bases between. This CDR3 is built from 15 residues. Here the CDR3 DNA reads TGTGCCAGCAGTTACTCGGCGGGGGGGAACACTGAAGCTTTCTTT. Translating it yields CASSYSAGGNTEAFF.

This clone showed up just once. CDR3 amino acids: CASSLVGGADTEAFF. Here the CDR3 DNA reads TGTGCCAGTAGTCTCGTAGGGGGCGCGGACACTGAAGCTTTCTTT. The genes are TRBV19 and TRBJ1-1, with 7 bases identical to TRBD1. The ends lost 5 bases at V and 3 bases at J; junction bases unmatched: 9. The CDR3 contains 15 residues. CDR1 is LNHDA, CDR2 SQIVND, per germline (reference sequence).

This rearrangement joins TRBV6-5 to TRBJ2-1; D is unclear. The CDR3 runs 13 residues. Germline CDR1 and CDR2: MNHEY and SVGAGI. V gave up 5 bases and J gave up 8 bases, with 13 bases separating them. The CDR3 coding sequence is TGTGCCAGCAGTACCGTGGGTGTACATGAGCAGTTCTTC. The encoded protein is CASSTVGVHEQFF.

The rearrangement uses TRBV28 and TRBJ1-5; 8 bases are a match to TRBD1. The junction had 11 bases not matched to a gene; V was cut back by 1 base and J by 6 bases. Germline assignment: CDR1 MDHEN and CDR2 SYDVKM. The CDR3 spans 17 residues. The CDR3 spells CASSLSTGTGTVQPQHF. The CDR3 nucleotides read TGTGCCAGCAGTTTATCCACCGGGACAGGTACGGTTCAGCCCCAGCATTTT.

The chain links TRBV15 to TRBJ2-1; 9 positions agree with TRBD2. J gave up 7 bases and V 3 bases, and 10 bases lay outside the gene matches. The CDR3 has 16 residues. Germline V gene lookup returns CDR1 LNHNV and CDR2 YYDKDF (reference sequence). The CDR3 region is CATSSEAGGPWNEQFF. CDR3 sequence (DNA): TGTGCCACCAGCAGCGAGGCGGGGGGGCCTTGGAATGAGCAGTTCTTC.

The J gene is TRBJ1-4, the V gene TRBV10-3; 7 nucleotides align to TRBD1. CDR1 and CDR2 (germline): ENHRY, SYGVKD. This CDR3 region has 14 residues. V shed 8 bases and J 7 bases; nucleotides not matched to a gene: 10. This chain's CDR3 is CAIRKDRAGEKLFF. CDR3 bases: TGTGCCATCCGGAAAGACAGGGCGGGTGAAAAACTGTTTTTT.

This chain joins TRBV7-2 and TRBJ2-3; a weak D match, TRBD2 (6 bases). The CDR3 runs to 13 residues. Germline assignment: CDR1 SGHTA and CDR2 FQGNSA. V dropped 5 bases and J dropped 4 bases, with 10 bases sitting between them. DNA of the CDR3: TGTGCCAGCAGCGTGGACTATCCAGATACGCAGTATTTT. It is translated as CASSVDYPDTQYF.

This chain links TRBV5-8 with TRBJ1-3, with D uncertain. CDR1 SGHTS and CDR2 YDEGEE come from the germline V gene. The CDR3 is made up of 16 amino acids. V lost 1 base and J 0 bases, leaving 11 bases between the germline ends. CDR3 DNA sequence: TGTGCCAGCAGCTTGTACAAGACCACCTCTGGAAACACCATATATTTT. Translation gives CASSLYKTTSGNTIYF.

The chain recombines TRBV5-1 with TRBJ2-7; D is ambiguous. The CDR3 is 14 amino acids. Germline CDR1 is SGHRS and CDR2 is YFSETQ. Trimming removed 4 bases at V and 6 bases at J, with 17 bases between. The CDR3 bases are TGCGCCAGCAGCCTACAATCCTCTGCTGTCGAGCAGTACTTC. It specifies CASSLQSSAVEQYF.

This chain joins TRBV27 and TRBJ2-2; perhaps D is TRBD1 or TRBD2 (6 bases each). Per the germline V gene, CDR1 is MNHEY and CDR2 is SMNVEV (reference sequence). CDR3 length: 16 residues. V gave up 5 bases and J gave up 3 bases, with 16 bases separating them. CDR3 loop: CASSPGGGFYTGELFF. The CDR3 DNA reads TGTGCCAGCAGTCCAGGAGGGGGGTTCTACACCGGGGAGCTGTTTTTT.

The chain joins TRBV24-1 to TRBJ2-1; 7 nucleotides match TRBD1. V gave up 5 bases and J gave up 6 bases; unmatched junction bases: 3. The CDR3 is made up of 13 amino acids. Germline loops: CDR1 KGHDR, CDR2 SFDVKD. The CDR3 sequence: CATSAGQINEQFF. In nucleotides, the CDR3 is TGTGCCACCAGTGCGGGACAGATCAATGAGCAGTTCTTC.

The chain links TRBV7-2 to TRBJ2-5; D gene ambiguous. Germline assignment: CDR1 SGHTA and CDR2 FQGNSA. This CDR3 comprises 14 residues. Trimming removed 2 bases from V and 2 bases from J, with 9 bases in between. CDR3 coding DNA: TGTGCCAGCAGCTTAAGTGCGGCGCAAGAGACCCAGTACTTC. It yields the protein CASSLSAAQETQYF.

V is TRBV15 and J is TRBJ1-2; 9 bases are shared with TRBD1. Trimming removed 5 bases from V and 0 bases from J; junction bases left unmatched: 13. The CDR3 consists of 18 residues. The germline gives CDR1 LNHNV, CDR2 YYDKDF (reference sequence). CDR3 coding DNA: TGTGCCACCAGCGGCCTCCGGGACAGGGCATCCTCTAACTATGGCTACACCTTC. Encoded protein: CATSGLRDRASSNYGYTF. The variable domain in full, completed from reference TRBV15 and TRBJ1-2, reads DAMVIQNPRYQVTQFGKPVTLSCSQTLNHNVMYWYQQKSSQAPKLLFHYYDKDFNNEADTPDNFQSRRPNTSFCFLDIRSPGLGDTAMYLCATSGLRDRASSNYGYTFGSGTRLTVV.